The T cell receptor (beta chain) under discussion was sequenced for a study of blood T cell repertoires in COVID-19. Study at large: Specimens from acute and convalescent COVID-19 originated in the United States, Italy and Spain. Sample material is recorded as cDNA or gDNA derived from T cells, B-cell-depleted T cells, or PBMCs.

Produced via immunoSEQ multiplex PCR; TCRdb's table is partial and in-frame only. The sample carries a few hundred thousand clones, around nine tenths recorded once. Trimming cost V 2 bases and J 2 bases, with 13 bases left between them. Germline V lookup: CDR1 SGHTA, CDR2 FQGTGA. The CDR3 has 15 amino acids. Participants were aged 18 to 89 years from around 26 US areas. Before being deemed recovered, Cohort 3 donors had two negative PCRs, clearance, or symptom resolution. This clonotype was obtained from a middle-aged woman who had recovered from COVID-19. The sequenced sample consisted of PBMCs or T cells enriched from blood (not recorded which). The chain employs TRBV7-3 and TRBJ2-7; perhaps TRBD1 as D (5 bases). The CDR3 loop reads CASSLGSSRAYEQYF. The CDR3 DNA is TGTGCCAGCAGCTTAGGGTCAAGCAGGGCCTACGAGCAGTACTTC.